This passage covers 3 T cell receptor beta chains from one sample sequenced in a study of Ad26.COV2.S vaccination and SARS-CoV-2 variants. Treatment denoted: roughly 19 received Ad26.COV2.S at low or high dose, single or two shots; several received placebo; per-sample allocation not given. The samples date from day 63 after the first vaccine or placebo injection. The table came from immunoSEQ multiplex PCR; TCRdb's copy has only in-frame clones and leaves some out. The top ten clones hold around 5% of a sample with hundreds of thousands of clones, roughly 89% of them seen once. The specimen was peripheral blood, collected in a trial of Ad26.COV2.S vaccine versus placebo. The receptors derive from a person aged 18-65 years who received the Ad26.COV2.S COVID-19 vaccine or a placebo.

The chain links TRBV19 to TRBJ1-4; D remains unclear. CDR1 and CDR2 from the germline V gene are LNHDA and SQIVND (reference sequence). Trimming took off 3 bases at V and 8 bases at J, with 13 bases between the two ends. The length of the CDR3 is 14 residues. CDR3 DNA sequence: TGTGCCAGTAGTATTGGTCCCGGGAACGAAAAACTGTTTTTT. Translating gives CASSIGPGNEKLFF. Drawing the rest from reference TRBV19 and TRBJ1-4, the complete variable domain is DGGITQSPKYLFRKEGQNVTLSCEQNLNHDAMYWYRQDPGQGLRLIYYSQIVNDFQKGDIAEGYSVSREKKESFPLTVTSAQKNPTAFYLCASSIGPGNEKLFFGSGTQLSVL.

The V gene is TRBV27, the J gene TRBJ1-6; TRBD1 agrees at 9 bases. Germline assignment: CDR1 MNHEY and CDR2 SMNVEV (reference sequence). V shed 5 bases and J 6 bases; nucleotides not matched to a gene: 11. This CDR3 contains 17 residues. CDR3 protein: CASSPRTPDRGNSPLHF. CDR3 DNA: TGTGCCAGCAGTCCCCGAACTCCGGACAGGGGTAATTCACCCCTCCACTTT.

This sequence joins TRBV5-1 and TRBJ2-7, with D possibly matching TRBD2 (5 bases). This CDR3 is built from 15 residues. The germline V gene encodes CDR1 SGHRS and CDR2 YFSETQ. Deletions cut 0 bases from V and 7 bases from J, with 17 bases between. CDR3 sequence: CASSLVLASHSEQYF. The CDR3 nucleotides are TGCGCCAGCAGCTTGGTCCTAGCCTCCCATTCGGAGCAGTACTTC. Full variable domain (rest looked up from reference TRBV5-1 and TRBJ2-7): KAGVTQTPRYLIKTRGQQVTLSCSPISGHRSVSWYQQTPGQGLQFLFEYFSETQRNKGNFPGRFSGRQFSNSRSEMNVSTLELGDSALYLCASSLVLASHSEQYFGPGTRLTVT.